This T cell receptor (beta chain) was profiled in a study of shared clonotypes between healthy human individuals. Study-level information: CD4 naive and memory got three plates each, CD8 naive two, CD8 memory one. Study outcomes and limitations: Naive CD4 clonotypes were shared across several donors at about 5.3%. Sampling included only blood; tissue repertoires likely differ.

About this clone: Its antigen is not known.

Each of the donors was a healthy adult who was HIV-negative and had not had a recent acute infection or vaccination. Produced via immunoSEQ multiplex PCR; TCRdb's table is partial and in-frame only. The table records approximately 330,000 clones, less than 85% of them present only once. The sequencing sample was made of memory CD4+ T cells sorted from blood. Stated subset: CD45RA-negative fraction. This receptor was taken from a man aged 25-45 years in good health.

CDR3 region: CASSRQGNYEQYF. CDR3 in DNA: TGTGCCAGCAGCCGACAGGGGAACTACGAGCAGTACTTC. The chain links TRBV2 to TRBJ2-7, with TRBD1 matching over 8 bases. Losses at the gene ends were 6 bases for V and 3 bases for J; bases not matched to a gene: 4. Germline V gene data show CDR1 as SNHLY and CDR2 as FYNNEI. This CDR3 is built from 13 residues.